Listed here are 19 T cell receptor beta chains from one sample, sequenced in a study of blood T cell repertoires in COVID-19. Some clones are missing from TCRdb's copy, which holds only in-frame ones; the method was immunoSEQ multiplex PCR. This table has under 400,000 clones, roughly 86% appearing once. The sample comprised PBMCs or T cells enriched from blood (not recorded which). The receptors come from a young woman who had been exposed to COVID-19.

V gene TRBV10-3 combines with J gene TRBJ2-7, with 15 nucleotides matching TRBD2. CDR1 and CDR2 (germline): ENHRY, SYGVKD. Germline trimming cut 5 bases from V and 5 bases from J; bases unmatched to any gene: 7. The CDR3 is 16 amino acids. The CDR3 loop is CAISWTSGRERDEQYF. CDR3 coding DNA: TGTGCCATCAGTTGGACTAGCGGGAGGGAAAGGGACGAGCAGTACTTC.

This clone was seen just once. V is TRBV5-5 and J is TRBJ1-5, with 7 bases that match TRBD1. Germline loops: CDR1 SGHKS, CDR2 YYEKEE (reference sequence). The CDR3 spans 15 residues. J lost 5 bases, V lost 2 bases, and 7 bases had no gene match. CDR3 loop: CASSFDDRAHQPQHF. Written as DNA, the CDR3 is TGTGCCAGCAGCTTTGACGACAGGGCCCATCAGCCCCAGCATTTT.

In DNA form, the CDR3 reads TGTGCCAGCAGCCTGGGCGGGAGTGGCTACAATGAGCAGTTCTTC. Translated, it gives CASSLGGSGYNEQFF. V usage is TRBV3-1 (or the pseudogene TRBV3-2) and J usage is TRBJ2-1; TRBD2 matches at 7 bases. CDR3 length: 15 amino acids. With V trimmed by 4 bases and J by 3 bases, 6 bases remained unmatched. Germline values: CDR1 LGHDT, CDR2 YNNKEL (reference sequence).

This clone is a singleton in its sample. The chain is built from TRBV27 and TRBJ2-7; TRBD1 aligns across 7 bases. Germline CDR1 and CDR2: MNHEY and SMNVEV (reference sequence). The J segment lost 6 bases and the V segment lost 6 bases, leaving 14 bases of the junction unmatched. This CDR3 comprises 15 residues. CDR3 nucleotide sequence: TGTGCCAGCAGCCCACAATGGGACAGACAGGGCGAGCAGTACTTC. This sequence encodes CASSPQWDRQGEQYF.

CDR3 nucleotide sequence: TGTGCCAGCAGCCAAGATCCCTCGGTCGAGGCCTACGAGCAGTACTTC. Protein: CASSQDPSVEAYEQYF. The chain recombines TRBV4-2 with TRBJ2-7; D unresolved. The CDR3 has 16 residues. CDR1 is LGHNA, CDR2 YNFKEQ, per germline. V was clipped by 0 bases and J by 2 bases, with 14 bases between them.

The chain employs TRBV5-5 and TRBJ2-4; TRBD1 matches 8 bases. The CDR3 length is 17 residues. The V gene end was trimmed by 4 bases and the J gene end by 3 bases; junction bases not matched to a gene: 12. Germline V gene sequence: CDR1 SGHKS, CDR2 YYEKEE (reference sequence). DNA for the CDR3: TGTGCCAGCAGCGCATGGACAGGGAGTTTTGACAAAAACATTCAGTACTTC. It specifies CASSAWTGSFDKNIQYF. Full variable domain (rest looked up from reference TRBV5-5 and TRBJ2-4): DAGVTQSPTHLIKTRGQQVTLRCSPISGHKSVSWYQQVLGQGPQFIFQYYEKEERGRGNFPDRFSARQFPNYSSELNVNALLLGDSALYLCASSAWTGSFDKNIQYFGAGTRLSVL.

The chain has TRBV2 and TRBJ2-7; 7 bases line up with TRBD1. CDR3 length: 14 residues. V lost 6 bases and J lost 2; bases outside the gene matches: 7. The germline V gene encodes CDR1 SNHLY and CDR2 FYNNEI. The DNA of the CDR3 is TGTGCCAGCAGCCGACAGGGACCGGCCTACGAGCAGTACTTC. Amino acids: CASSRQGPAYEQYF.

This sequence joins TRBV10-3 and TRBJ1-1, with D possibly TRBD1 on 6 matching bases. CDR3 size: 15 residues. Trimming took 5 bases from V and 2 from J, leaving 15 bases between them. The germline V gene encodes CDR1 ENHRY and CDR2 SYGVKD. This CDR3 is CAISSTGTHNTEAFF. The CDR3 DNA follows: TGTGCCATCAGTTCGACCGGGACACACAACACTGAAGCTTTCTTT.

V usage is TRBV2 and J usage is TRBJ1-4; 9 bases align to TRBD1. Per germline, CDR1 SNHLY and CDR2 FYNNEI. The ends lost 7 bases at V and 11 bases at J; junction bases unmatched: 11. The CDR3 is made up of 14 amino acids. The CDR3 reads CASTTGTGFWKLFF. The DNA for the CDR3 is TGTGCCAGCACCACCGGGACAGGGTTTTGGAAACTGTTTTTT.

V and J are TRBV2 and TRBJ2-5, with TRBD1 matching over 9 bases. The CDR3 is 15 amino acids. Losses at the gene ends were 6 bases for V and 6 bases for J; bases not matched to a gene: 11. Germline assignment: CDR1 SNHLY and CDR2 FYNNEI. In DNA form, the CDR3 reads TGTGCCAGCAGATCAGACAGGGGGTCCGGTAAGACCCAGTACTTC. Translation gives CASRSDRGSGKTQYF.

The CDR3 spells CASSPRRDRVYNEQFF. Here the CDR3 DNA reads TGTGCCAGCAGCCCCCGGCGGGACAGGGTTTACAATGAGCAGTTCTTC. V usage is TRBV7-8 and J usage is TRBJ2-1, with TRBD1 matching over 9 bases. The CDR3 extends over 16 amino acids. Germline assignment: CDR1 SGHVS and CDR2 FQNEAQ. V lost 5 bases and J lost 4; bases outside the gene matches: 9. Full variable domain (missing parts from reference TRBV7-8 and TRBJ2-1): GAGVSQSPRYKVAKRGQDVALRCDPISGHVSLFWYQQALGQGPEFLTYFQNEAQLDKSGLPSDRFFAERPEGSVSTLKIQRTQQEDSAVYLCASSPRRDRVYNEQFFGPGTRLTVL.

The chain joins TRBV10-3 to TRBJ1-4, with D uncertain. Germline V lookup: CDR1 ENHRY, CDR2 SYGVKD. V was cut by 3 bases and J by 7 bases, with 3 bases left in between. This CDR3 region has 11 residues. Written as DNA, the CDR3 is TGTGCCATCAGTGACAGTGAAAAACTGTTTTTT. Translation: CAISDSEKLFF.

The chain has TRBV7-9 and TRBJ2-1; perhaps TRBD1 as D (6 bases). Per germline, CDR1 SEHNR and CDR2 FQNEAQ (reference sequence). This CDR3 spans 11 amino acids. Trimming stripped 5 bases from V and 10 bases from J, with 9 bases between. The CDR3 spells CASSPGQEQFF. CDR3 nucleotides: TGTGCCAGCAGCCCCGGACAGGAGCAGTTCTTC.

CDR3 in DNA: TGCGCCAGCGCGCCGAGTCGGGGTAGCTCCTACGAGCAGTACTTC. Encoded protein: CASAPSRGSSYEQYF. This chain uses TRBV5-1 with TRBJ2-7, with a weak D call TRBD2 (5 bases). This CDR3 region has 15 residues. Looked up from germline, CDR1 is SGHRS and CDR2 is YFSETQ. The V end was cut by 7 bases, the J end by 0 bases, with 17 bases between.

On this clone: The junction departs from the called germline gene at one end, perhaps through a read error. The rearrangement joins TRBV5-1 to TRBJ2-5; D gene ambiguous. CDR3 length: 13 residues. Germline loops: CDR1 SGHRS, CDR2 YFSETQ. The chain's CDR3 is CVSSLAGQETQYF. The CDR3 DNA sequence: TGCGTCAGCAGCTTGGCAGGCCAAGAGACCCAGTACTTC. The variable domain in full, with the rest retrieved from reference TRBV5-1 and TRBJ2-5, is KAGVTQTPRYLIKTRGQQVTLSCSPISGHRSVSWYQQTPGQGLQFLFEYFSETQRNKGNFPGRFSGRQFSNSRSEMNVSTLELGDSALYLCVSSLAGQETQYFGPGTRLLVL.

This rearrangement joins TRBV7-9 to TRBJ1-2; TRBD1 is a possible D gene (5 bases). Germline V gives CDR1 SEHNR, CDR2 FQNEAQ (reference sequence). Trimming pared 8 bases from V and 5 bases from J, leaving 18 bases between. This CDR3 is built from 14 residues. The CDR3 region is CASLNVADIYGYTF. CDR3 in DNA: TGTGCCAGCCTGAACGTCGCGGACATTTATGGCTACACCTTC.

CDR3 in DNA: TGTGCCACCAAGTGGGGCGGCCACACAGATACGCAGTATTTT. It translates to CATKWGGHTDTQYF. The rearrangement joins TRBV6-5 to TRBJ2-3; tentatively, D is TRBD1 (5 bases). This CDR3 contains 14 residues. Trimming left V 10 bases short and J 2 bases short, with 16 bases between. The germline V gene has CDR1 MNHEY and CDR2 SVGAGI.

Comment on this clone: The sample has other DNA sequences that encode this CDR3 too. This sequence joins TRBV5-1 and TRBJ1-2; D remains ambiguous. Trimming shortened V by 0 bases and J by 2 bases, and 5 bases separated the two germline ends. CDR1 is SGHRS, CDR2 YFSETQ, per germline. This CDR3 contains 13 residues. The CDR3 nucleotides are TGCGCCAGCAGCTTGGGGCAGAACTATGGCTACACCTTC. Amino acid sequence: CASSLGQNYGYTF.

The V call is TRBV10-2, the J call TRBJ1-5; D unclear. Germline V gene sequence: CDR1 WSHSY, CDR2 SAAADI. Trimming took off 3 bases at V and 7 bases at J, with 13 bases between the two ends. The CDR3 is made up of 14 amino acids. DNA of the CDR3: TGCGCCAGCAGTGACCCATCCCGGAGCCAGCCCCAGCATTTT. As protein: CASSDPSRSQPQHF.